The clone carrying this T cell receptor (beta chain) was seen at least ten times. Its specificity is not known. This CDR3 has 15 residues. Trimming took 5 bases from V and 4 from J; bases not matched to a gene: 8. Germline CDR1 is SGHTA and CDR2 is FQGNSA. This sample is part of a study of T cell repertoires in cytomegalovirus infection. Study information: Public TCR beta signatures indicated both CMV infection and matching HLA type. Study observations and caveats: Using cumulative public TCR beta family frequency, the authors identified those who carried CMV together with the relevant HLA. HLA-C-restricted TCR beta clonotypes specific for CMV led the ex vivo response.

TCRdb ran MiXCR on the reads and lists one entry per CDR3 protein. The sample records around 300,000 distinct CDR3 sequences, roughly 25% being singletons. Material for sequencing was PBMCs. The TCR was taken from a human donor in good health (CMV status not recorded). Some clones in this sample may be carry-over from other donors' samples. The chain combines TRBV7-2 with TRBJ2-7; 10 positions agree with TRBD2. CDR3 sequence reads: CASSASSGSGYEQYF. The CDR3 region has the DNA TGTGCCAGCAGCGCGTCTAGCGGGAGCGGGTACGAGCAGTACTTC.